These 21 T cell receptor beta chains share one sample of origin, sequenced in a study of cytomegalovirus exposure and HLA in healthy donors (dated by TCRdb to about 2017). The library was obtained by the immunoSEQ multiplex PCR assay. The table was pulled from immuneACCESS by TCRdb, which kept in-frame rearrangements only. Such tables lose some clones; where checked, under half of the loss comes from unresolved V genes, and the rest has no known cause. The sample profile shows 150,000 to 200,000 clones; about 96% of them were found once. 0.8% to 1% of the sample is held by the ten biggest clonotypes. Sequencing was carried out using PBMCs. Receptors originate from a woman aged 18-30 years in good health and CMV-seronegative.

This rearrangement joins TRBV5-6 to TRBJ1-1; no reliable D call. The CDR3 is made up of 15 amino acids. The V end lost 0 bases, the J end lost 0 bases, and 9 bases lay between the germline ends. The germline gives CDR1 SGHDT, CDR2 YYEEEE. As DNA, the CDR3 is TGTGCCAGCAGCTTGGGAGTACTGATGAACACTGAAGCTTTCTTT. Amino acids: CASSLGVLMNTEAFF.

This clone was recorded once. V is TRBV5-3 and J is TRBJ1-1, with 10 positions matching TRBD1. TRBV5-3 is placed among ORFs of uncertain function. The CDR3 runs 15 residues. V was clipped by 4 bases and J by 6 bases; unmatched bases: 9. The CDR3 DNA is TGTGCCAGAAGCCCTCATAGGACAGGGGGGGCTGAAGCTTTCTTT. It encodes CARSPHRTGGAEAFF.

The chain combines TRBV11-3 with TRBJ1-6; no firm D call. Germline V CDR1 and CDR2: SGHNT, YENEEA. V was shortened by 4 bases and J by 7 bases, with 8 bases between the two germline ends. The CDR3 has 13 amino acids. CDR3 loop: CASSSHMNSPLHF. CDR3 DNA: TGTGCCAGCAGCTCCCACATGAATTCACCCCTCCACTTT. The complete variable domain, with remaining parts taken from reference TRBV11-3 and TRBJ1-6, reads EAGVVQSPRYKIIEKKQPVAFWCNPISGHNTLYWYLQNLGQGPELLIRYENEEAVDDSQLPKDRFSAERLKGVDSTLKIQPAELGDSAVYLCASSSHMNSPLHFGNGTRLTVT.

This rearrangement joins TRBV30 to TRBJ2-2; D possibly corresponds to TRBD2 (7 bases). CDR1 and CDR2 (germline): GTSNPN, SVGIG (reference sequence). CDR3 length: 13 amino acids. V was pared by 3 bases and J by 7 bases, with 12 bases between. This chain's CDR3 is CAWRGGQFGELFF. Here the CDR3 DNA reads TGTGCCTGGAGGGGGGGGCAATTCGGGGAGCTGTTTTTT.

The CDR3 region has the DNA TGTGCCTGGAGAGCACAGGGCATTGGGCCCCAGCATTTT. Translation gives CAWRAQGIGPQHF. The chain couples TRBV30 to TRBJ1-5, with D possibly TRBD1 on 6 matching bases. Deletions cut 3 bases from V and 9 bases from J, with 15 bases between. CDR3 length: 13 amino acids. The germline V gene has CDR1 GTSNPN and CDR2 SVGIG (reference sequence).

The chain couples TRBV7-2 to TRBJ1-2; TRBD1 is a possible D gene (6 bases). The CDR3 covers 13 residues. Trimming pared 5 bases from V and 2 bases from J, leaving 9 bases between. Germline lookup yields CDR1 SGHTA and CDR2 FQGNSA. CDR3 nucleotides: TGTGCCAGCAGCAGGGGGGGGAACTATGGCTACACCTTC. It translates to CASSRGGNYGYTF.

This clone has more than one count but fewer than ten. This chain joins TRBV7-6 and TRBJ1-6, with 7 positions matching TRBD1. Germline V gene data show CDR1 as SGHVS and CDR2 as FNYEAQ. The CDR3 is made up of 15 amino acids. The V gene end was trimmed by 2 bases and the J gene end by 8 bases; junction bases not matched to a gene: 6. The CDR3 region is CASSLFGGGDSPLHF. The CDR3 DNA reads TGTGCCAGCAGCTTATTTGGAGGGGGCGATTCACCCCTCCACTTT.

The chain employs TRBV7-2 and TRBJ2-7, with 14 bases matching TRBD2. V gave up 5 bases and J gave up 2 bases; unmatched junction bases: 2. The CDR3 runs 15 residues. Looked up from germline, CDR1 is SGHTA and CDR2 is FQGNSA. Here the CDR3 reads CASSPGLAGAYEQYF. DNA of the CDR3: TGTGCCAGCAGCCCGGGACTAGCGGGGGCCTACGAGCAGTACTTC. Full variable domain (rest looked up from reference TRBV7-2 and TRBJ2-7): GAGVSQSPSNKVTEKGKDVELRCDPISGHTALYWYRQSLGQGLEFLIYFQGNSAPDKSGLPSDRFSAERTGGSVSTLTIQRTQQEDSAVYLCASSPGLAGAYEQYFGPGTRLTVT.

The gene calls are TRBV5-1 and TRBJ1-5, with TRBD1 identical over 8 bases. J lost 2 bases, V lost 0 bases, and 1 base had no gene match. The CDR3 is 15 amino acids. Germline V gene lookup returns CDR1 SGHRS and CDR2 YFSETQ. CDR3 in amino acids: CASSLETGGNQPQHF. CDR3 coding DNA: TGCGCCAGCAGCTTGGAGACAGGGGGCAATCAGCCCCAGCATTTT. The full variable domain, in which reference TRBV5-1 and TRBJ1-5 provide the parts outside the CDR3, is KAGVTQTPRYLIKTRGQQVTLSCSPISGHRSVSWYQQTPGQGLQFLFEYFSETQRNKGNFPGRFSGRQFSNSRSEMNVSTLELGDSALYLCASSLETGGNQPQHFGDGTRLSIL.

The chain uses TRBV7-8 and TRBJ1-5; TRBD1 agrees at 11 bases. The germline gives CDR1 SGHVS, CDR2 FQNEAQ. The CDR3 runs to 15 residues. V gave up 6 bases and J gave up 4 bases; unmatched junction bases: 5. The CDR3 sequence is CASSSRDRGNQPQHF. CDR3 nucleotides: TGTGCCAGCAGTAGCCGGGACAGGGGGAATCAGCCCCAGCATTTT. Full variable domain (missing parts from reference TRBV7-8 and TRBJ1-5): GAGVSQSPRYKVAKRGQDVALRCDPISGHVSLFWYQQALGQGPEFLTYFQNEAQLDKSGLPSDRFFAERPEGSVSTLKIQRTQQEDSAVYLCASSSRDRGNQPQHFGDGTRLSIL.

As DNA, the CDR3 is TGTGCCAGCAGCCTAGATGGACAGGGGGGTAAAGCTTTCTTT. This encodes CASSLDGQGGKAFF. The gene calls are TRBV7-3 and TRBJ1-1; 10 bases are a match to TRBD1. The CDR3 covers 14 residues. The germline V gene encodes CDR1 SGHTA and CDR2 FQGTGA. Trimming at V came to 5 bases and at J to 9 bases, leaving 9 bases not matched to a gene.

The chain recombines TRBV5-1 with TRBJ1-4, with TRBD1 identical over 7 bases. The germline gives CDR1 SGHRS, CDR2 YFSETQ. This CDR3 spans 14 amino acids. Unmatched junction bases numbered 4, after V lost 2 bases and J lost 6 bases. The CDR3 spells CASSFQGTDEKLFF. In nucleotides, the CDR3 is TGCGCCAGCAGCTTTCAGGGGACAGATGAAAAACTGTTTTTT.

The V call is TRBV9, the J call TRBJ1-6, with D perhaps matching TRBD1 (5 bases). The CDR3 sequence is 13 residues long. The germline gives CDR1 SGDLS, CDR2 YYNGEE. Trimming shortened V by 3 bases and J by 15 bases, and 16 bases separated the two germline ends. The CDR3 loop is CASSAMEFGHLHF. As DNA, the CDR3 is TGTGCCAGCAGCGCCATGGAATTCGGACACCTCCACTTT.

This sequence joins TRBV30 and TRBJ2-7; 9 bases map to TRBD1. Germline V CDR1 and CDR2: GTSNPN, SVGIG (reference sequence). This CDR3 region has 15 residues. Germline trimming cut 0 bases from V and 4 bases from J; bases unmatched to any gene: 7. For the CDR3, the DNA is TGTGCCTGGAGTGTACCAGGACAGGGGAAGTACGAGCAGTACTTC. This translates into CAWSVPGQGKYEQYF.

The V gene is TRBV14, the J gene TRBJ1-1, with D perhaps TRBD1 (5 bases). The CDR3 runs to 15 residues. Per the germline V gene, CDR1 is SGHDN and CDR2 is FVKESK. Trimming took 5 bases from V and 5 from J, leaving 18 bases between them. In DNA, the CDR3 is TGTGCCAGCAGCTACGAGGACATTCGGCTAACTGAAGCTTTCTTT. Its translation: CASSYEDIRLTEAFF.

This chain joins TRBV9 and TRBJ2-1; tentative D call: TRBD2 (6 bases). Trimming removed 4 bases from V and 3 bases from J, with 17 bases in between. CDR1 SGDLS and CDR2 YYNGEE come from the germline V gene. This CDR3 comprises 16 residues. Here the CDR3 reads CASSPERGRGYNEQFF. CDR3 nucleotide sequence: TGTGCCAGCAGCCCCGAGAGAGGGCGGGGCTACAATGAGCAGTTCTTC.

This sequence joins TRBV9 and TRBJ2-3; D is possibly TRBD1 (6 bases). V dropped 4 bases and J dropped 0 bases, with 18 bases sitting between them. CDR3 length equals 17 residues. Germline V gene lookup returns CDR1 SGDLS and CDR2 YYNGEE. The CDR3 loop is CASSPWYRDSSTDTQYF. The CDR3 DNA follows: TGTGCCAGCAGCCCATGGTACAGGGATTCTAGCACAGATACGCAGTATTTT.

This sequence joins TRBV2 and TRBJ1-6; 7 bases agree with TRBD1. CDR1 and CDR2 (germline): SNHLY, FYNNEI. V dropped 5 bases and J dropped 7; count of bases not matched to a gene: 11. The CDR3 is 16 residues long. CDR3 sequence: CASSTQSPGGNSPLHF. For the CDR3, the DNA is TGTGCCAGCAGTACCCAATCCCCAGGGGGGAATTCACCCCTCCACTTT.

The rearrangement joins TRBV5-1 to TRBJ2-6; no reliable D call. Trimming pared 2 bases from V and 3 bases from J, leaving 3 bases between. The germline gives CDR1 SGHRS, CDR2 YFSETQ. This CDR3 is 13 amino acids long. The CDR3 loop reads CASSFNGANVLTF. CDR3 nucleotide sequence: TGCGCCAGCAGCTTTAATGGGGCCAACGTCCTGACTTTC.

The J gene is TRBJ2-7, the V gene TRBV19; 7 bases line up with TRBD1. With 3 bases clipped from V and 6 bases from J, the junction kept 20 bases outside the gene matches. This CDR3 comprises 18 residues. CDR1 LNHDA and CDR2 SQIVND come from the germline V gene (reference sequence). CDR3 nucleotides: TGTGCCAGTAGTATGGGACAGCAATACGGCCCCTACCCAAGCGAGCAGTACTTC. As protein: CASSMGQQYGPYPSEQYF.

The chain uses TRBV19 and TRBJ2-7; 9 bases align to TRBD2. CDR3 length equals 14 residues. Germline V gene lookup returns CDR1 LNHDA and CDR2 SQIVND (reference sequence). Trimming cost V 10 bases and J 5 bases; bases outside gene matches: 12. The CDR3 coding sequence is TGTGCCACCTCCCGTGGGACTAGCATCCACGAGCAGTACTTC. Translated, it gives CATSRGTSIHEQYF.